The sequence of this T cell receptor beta chain was determined in a study of blood T cell repertoires in COVID-19. Study-wide background: Acute-phase and convalescent COVID-19 samples originated in the United States, Italy and Spain. PBMCs, B-cell-depleted T cells, or T cells provided the cDNA or gDNA that made up the material.

There are 16 residues in the CDR3. Germline loops: CDR1 MRHNA, CDR2 SNTAGT. V was clipped by 7 bases and J by 2 bases; unmatched bases: 12. In this sample, this clone turned up once. Original handling: How many nucleated cells were present was estimated from reference gene primer amplification. Sequencing used immunoSEQ multiplex PCR; TCRdb keeps in-frame clones, though not all of them. Clone size and V and J calls were adopted from that table, with D and trimming inferred from the DNA. The sample holds approximately 140,000 clones, 87% seen once. The sequencing input was peripheral blood. The sequence was collected from an older woman with active or convalescent COVID-19. This chain uses TRBV6-4 with TRBJ2-7; 9 nucleotides match TRBD2. The DNA for the CDR3 is TGTGCCAGCACGCGTAGACTAGCGGAGGAGGCCTACGAGCAGTACTTC. It encodes CASTRRLAEEAYEQYF.